The rows below give T cell receptor beta chains drawn from one sample of a study of beta chain features in type 1 diabetes. Using immunoSEQ multiplex PCR, the repertoire was profiled, and TCRdb retains in-frame clones only, with some absent. Among under 300,000 clones listed, roughly 30% were seen once. The specimen was central memory CD4+ T cells from blood. These receptors were obtained from a man younger than 45 in good health. Each CDR3 is given with its conserved first and last residue. Fields, in order: D gene, clone size, V gene, J gene, CDR3 DNA, CDR3 protein. D genes are given only for firm matches. Only part of the rows carry a size: once, few, many, or a class if the clone is expanded.

>NA|few|TRBV5-5|TRBJ2-3
TGTGCCAGCAGCCAACTGACAGGTTCGCAGTATTTT
CASSQLTGSQYF
>NA|few|TRBV7-2|TRBJ2-1
TGTGCCAGCAGCTTCTCCTACAATGAGCAGTTCTTC
CASSFSYNEQFF
>NA|few|TRBV7-2|TRBJ2-3
TGTGCCAGCAGCTTACTAGGCCTAAACACAGATACGCAGTATTTT
CASSLLGLNTDTQYF
>TRBD2|few|TRBV10-3|TRBJ2-1
TGTGCCATCAGCCCCGGGACTAGCGGGGGAGATGAGCAGTTCTTC
CAISPGTSGGDEQFF
>TRBD2|NA|TRBV5-6|TRBJ2-5
TGTGCCAGCAGCTTTGGGGCGGGGGGCGAGACCCAGTACTTC
CASSFGAGGETQYF
>NA|NA|TRBV7-2|TRBJ1-1
TGTGCCAGCAGCTCCCGGGAGAAGAACACTGAAGCTTTCTTT
CASSSREKNTEAFF
>NA|few|TRBV15|TRBJ2-5
TGTGCCACCAGCAGAGGAGGCAGGGGCTCCCGGGAGGCCCAGTACTTC
CATSRGGRGSREAQYF
>NA|NA|TRBV28|TRBJ2-1
TGTGCCAGCCAAGGACAGTACAATGAGCAGTTCTTC
CASQGQYNEQFF
>TRBD1|few|TRBV25-1|TRBJ1-2
TGTGCCAGCAGAAACACAGGGGTCTACACCTTC
CASRNTGVYTF
>NA|few|TRBV30|TRBJ2-3
TGTGCCTGGCCAGACAGGAGATATACGCAGTATTTT
CAWPDRRYTQYF
>NA|NA|TRBV10-3|TRBJ2-5
TGTGCCATCAGTGAGGCTGGGAGGATGGGGTTCCAAGAGACCCAGTACTTC
CAISEAGRMGFQETQYF